The following is a T cell receptor beta chain sequence with its context. Its antigen is unknown. This sample stems from a study of blood T cells in healthy people across ages. General observations from the study: CMV infection status of these donors was not known. With unsorted PBMCs, a conclusive comparison of naive versus antigen-experienced cells was not possible.

PBMCs were isolated at a quantity of at least 7 million per sample. The second PCR ran about 7 to 12 cycles with a sample-barcoded 5' primer and J-beta primers. Through a template-switch adaptor with 12 random nucleotides, each cDNA molecule received a tag. TCRdb independently ran MiXCR on the 5' RACE reads; one entry per CDR3 protein. The table lists about 1.8 million distinct CDR3 sequences, around 48% of them singletons, with less than 2.5% in the top ten. V dropped 0 bases and J dropped 3 bases, with 17 bases sitting between them. The CDR3 totals 17 residues. Sample: blood. The clonotype originates from a woman aged 40-49 years in good health. The chain combines TRBV12-3 or TRBV12-4 with TRBJ1-2; D is ambiguous. The CDR3, as DNA: TGTGCCAGCAGTTTAGCGGGGAGACCGCTTGTAGACTATGGCTACACCTTC. Translated: CASSLAGRPLVDYGYTF.